The present TCR beta chain was sequenced within a study of cytomegalovirus exposure and HLA in healthy donors (TCRdb year 2017). A note on the overall study: In an earlier analysis of some 550 of the donors, about 260 Gb of sequence data and just under 120 million unique TCR beta sequences from roughly 200 million T cells were reported. Roughly 300 gigabases of sequencing data and tens of millions of unique TCR sequences were included in an early release covering around 600 HLA-typed donors. Of the 398 genotyped donors, 81% were placed in the genetic ancestry cluster associated with self-reported Caucasian donors. The study aimed to test whether signatures of past pathogen exposure could be identified by cataloging public T cell receptors. The study used immunosequencing to profile the T cell repertoires of some 600 subjects and linked those repertoires to cytomegalovirus serostatus. In addition to the first cohort of several hundred subjects, a separate validation cohort of approximately 130 different subjects was used. To predict cytomegalovirus infection status, the study combined high-throughput TCR immunosequencing, statistical association of individual TCRs with disease status, and machine learning. A later analysis re-analyzed previously published TCR beta repertoires from roughly 630 donors and added high-resolution HLA genotyping to study TCR occurrence patterns. The later analysis used no new phenotypic data to find candidate immune exposures, relying instead on TCR beta sequences and their occurrence across donors. An earlier analysis of 587 of the donors used high-throughput TCR beta sequencing to judge whether each TCR beta V gene segment behaved as functional or pseudogenic. Donor age, sex, ethnicity and CMV serostatus were compiled together with the repertoire data. A later genetic analysis used genome-wide SNP genotypes for about 60% of the roughly 700 donors, treating that subset as a discovery cohort. Every repertoire in the discovery cohort had been generated on one and the same sequencing platform. Both class I and class II loci were covered by HLA typing, at four-digit resolution. Typing coverage differed by locus: A, B, C, DRB1 and DQB1 were typed in about 620-630 donors, DQA1 in 522, DPA1 in some 570, and DPB1 in 450 to 480. Because of strong linkage in the cohort, five DR-DQ haplotypes were treated as single units for association and clustering. Among 300 to 500 genotyped donors of the cohort, an average of roughly 230,000 unique TCR beta nucleotide sequences was sequenced per donor, of which approximately 18% were non-productive.

The cohort consisted of approximately 670 healthy bone marrow donors. All cohort members were sampled while nominally healthy, although unrecorded immune exposures were likely present. The donor tested CMV seronegative and was one of the 352 seronegative cohort members. A peripheral blood sample was provided by each donor, and peripheral blood mononuclear cells were used for TCR beta sequencing. Genomic DNA was extracted from the blood cell samples with the Qiagen DNeasy Blood Extraction Kit. Results and caveats for the whole study, not just this receptor: A later analysis found that TCR association rates varied across HLA loci, with DRB1 alleles showing the most associated TCRs and HLA-C alleles the fewest. In an earlier analysis of about 600 of the donors, most TCR beta V segments appeared in productive rearrangements about 87% or about 30% of the time, broadly matching IMGT annotations. The study gave a list of around 170 TCR beta chains associated with cytomegalovirus. When HLA alleles, especially DR and DQ, strongly co-occurred, TCR associations were difficult to assign to individual alleles. In a later analysis, most CMV-associated TCR beta chains were found to appear HLA-restricted, with HLA associations seemingly driven largely by CMV exposure. The cohort was sequenced for TCR beta chains only, and without alpha or paired-chain data the features that could be detected were limited. At a false discovery rate of 0.05, a later analysis linked some 18,000 TCR beta sequences to specific HLA alleles. An association between a missense DCLRE1C variant and V-gene and J-gene trimming of TCR beta chains was found in a later genetic analysis and replicated in an independent cohort. A later analysis reported that several top co-occurrence clusters appeared linked to parvovirus B19, influenza, CMV and Epstein-Barr virus. The 87-base-pair reads could not distinguish some IMGT-functional V segments, including TRBV6-2 and TRBV6-3, so those segments were excluded. The sequencing pipeline was judged likely to have produced a cluster of highly shared sequence variants as a technical artifact. Linkage disequilibrium might explain the correlated functional status among segregating V segments, but an unknown experimental factor could not be excluded. Across donors, most TCR sequences were observed very rarely, whereas some public TCRs were present in many individuals. A further reported finding was that TCR beta sequences accurately predicted the HLA-A and HLA-B alleles for most subjects in the first cohort. Cytomegalovirus status was reported to be diagnosed by the classifier with high specificity and sensitivity in both the original and validation cohorts. Because counts were too low, some 16 rarely observed V segments, including chromosome 9 orphons, were excluded from the earlier analysis of 587 of the donors. A later genetic analysis reported fewer N-insertions in productive TCRs among donors in an Asian-associated ancestry cluster than the approximately 700-donor mean. In vitro tests confirmed that a few of the cytomegalovirus-associated TCR beta chains recognize cytomegalovirus antigens. Because some donors lacked HLA typing at each locus, the association tests relied only on the typed subset. CMV serostatus was the only immune exposure information available for the cohort. In a later analysis, HLA-associated TCR beta chains were found to be more clonally expanded and to have lower generation probabilities than equally common non-associated chains. Roughly uniform sequencing depth across donors was assumed in presence/absence analyses, although this assumption may not hold. According to the authors, the approach could potentially be generalized to other disease states and immunological phenotypes.

In its sample, this clone was seen once. The specificity of this receptor is unknown. Within one base of it there is no much larger clone, and no base qualities were kept. Libraries were prepared through the immunoSEQ multiplex PCR assay. A mixture of 60 forward primers for TCR Vbeta segments and 13 reverse primers for TCR Jbeta segments was used in the multiplex PCR. The CDR3 region of rearranged TCR beta genes was amplified from genomic DNA with a multiplex PCR assay. On the Illumina HiSeq System, the amplified TCR beta libraries were sequenced as 87-base-pair reads. Processing in the source paper ran as follows. In a later analysis, tens of millions of unique TCR beta chains were counted across the approximately 670 repertoires, and around 10 million of these chains were shared by at least two donors. To remove PCR and sequencing errors, raw reads were error-corrected and collapsed into unique sequences using a nearest-neighbor algorithm that merged closely related sequences. To assign V, D and J gene segments, CDR3 sequences were aligned to IMGT reference sequences. For a sequence to be retained, a match of at least six nucleotides to both a V gene segment and a J gene segment was required. A rearrangement counted as productive if the CDR3 had no stop codons and remained in frame with V and J, and every other rearrangement counted as non-productive. Following IMGT convention, CDR3 was defined as the stretch from the second conserved V-encoded cysteine to the conserved J-encoded phenylalanine. In an earlier analysis of around 570 of the donors, sequences lacking an unambiguous match to a single V gene segment were excluded. An earlier analysis of almost 600 of the donors classified V segments as functional when productive rearrangements were above 56.7% and as segregating when the standard deviation between donors was above 5%. To diagnose cytomegalovirus status from the catalog of TCR beta chain sequences, a statistical classification framework was built. In a later analysis, V and J genes were assigned by comparing TCR nucleotide sequences against IMGT/GENE-DB human TR gene sequences. Using the TCRdist pipeline, a later analysis assigned CDR3 sequences along with most-parsimonious VDJ recombination scenarios. A later analysis defined each TCR beta chain by its CDR3 amino acid sequence plus V-gene family, and excluded reads lacking a unique V-gene family. A later analysis removed roughly 590 highly shared, low-generation-probability nucleotide sequences to deal with suspected cross-contamination and a sequencing artifact. In a later analysis, a clonal expansion index for each public chain was calculated from normalized within-repertoire ranks of inferred template counts. Generation probabilities in a later analysis came from a VDJ recombination model fitted to out-of-frame rearrangements, and those results were checked against IGoR. A later analysis scored TCR-TCR, TCR-HLA and TCR-CMV co-occurrence with hypergeometric tests, applying a repertoire-size bias correction to TCR pairs. False discovery rates were estimated in a later analysis by permuting HLA or CMV assignments 20 times. In a later analysis, co-occurring TCRs were grouped using DBSCAN, and TCRdist sequence similarity was added for clustering within HLA-allele-positive subsets. Repertoires with fewer than 30,000 or more than 120,000 public chains, plus five repertoires with anomalous nucleotide sharing, were excluded from co-occurrence clustering. Drawn from immuneACCESS, this table holds only the in-frame rearrangements with V and J called that TCRdb kept. Clones are partly lost; checked studies trace under half to an unresolved V gene and leave the rest unexplained. Clone size and the V and J calls come from that table; the DNA yielded D and trimming. This sample holds approximately 120,000 clones; around 80% were observed only once. The ten largest account for 0.9% to 1.2% of the sample.

Trimming removed 5 bases from V and 5 bases from J; the gene matches leave 5 bases unexplained. The germline V gene (reference sequence) supplies CDR1 MNHEY and CDR2 SMNVEV. The CDR3 runs 15 residues from the cysteine to the phenylalanine. The only DNA kept is the CDR3, 45 bases in frame from the first base. Recombination joined TRBV27 with TRBJ1-4; TRBD1 matches 10 bases in the middle. The TCR originated in a woman aged 25 to 39 in good health and CMV-seronegative. Sequenced: PBMCs. CDR3 loop: CASSRQGARNEKLFF. The sequenced DNA is TGTGCCAGCAGTAGACAGGGGGCAAGAAATGAAAAACTGTTTTTT.